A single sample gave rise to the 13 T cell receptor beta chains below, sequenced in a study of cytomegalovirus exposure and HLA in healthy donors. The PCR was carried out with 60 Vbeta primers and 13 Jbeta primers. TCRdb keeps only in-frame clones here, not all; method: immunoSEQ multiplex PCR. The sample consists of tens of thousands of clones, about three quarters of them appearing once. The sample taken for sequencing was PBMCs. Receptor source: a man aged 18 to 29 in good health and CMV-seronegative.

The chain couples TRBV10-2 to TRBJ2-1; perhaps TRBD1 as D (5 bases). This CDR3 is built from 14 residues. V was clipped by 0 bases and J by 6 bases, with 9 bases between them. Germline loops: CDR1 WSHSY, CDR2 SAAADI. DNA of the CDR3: TGCGCCAGCAGTGAGTCGGCAGGGATCAATGAGCAGTTCTTC. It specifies CASSESAGINEQFF.

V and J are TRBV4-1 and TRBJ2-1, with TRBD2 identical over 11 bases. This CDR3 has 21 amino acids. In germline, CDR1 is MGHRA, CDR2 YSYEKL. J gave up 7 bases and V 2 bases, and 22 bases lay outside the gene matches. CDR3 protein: CASSQPSSTSGGHPSRNEQFF. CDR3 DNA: TGCGCCAGCAGCCAACCCTCGTCTACTAGCGGGGGCCATCCCAGTAGAAATGAGCAGTTCTTC.

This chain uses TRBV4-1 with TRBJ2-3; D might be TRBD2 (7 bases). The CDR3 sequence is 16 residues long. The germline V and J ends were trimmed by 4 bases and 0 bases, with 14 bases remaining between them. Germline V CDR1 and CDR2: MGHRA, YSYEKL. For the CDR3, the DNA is TGCGCCAGCAGCCTCTCGGGGGGCCAAAGCACAGATACGCAGTATTTT. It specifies CASSLSGGQSTDTQYF.

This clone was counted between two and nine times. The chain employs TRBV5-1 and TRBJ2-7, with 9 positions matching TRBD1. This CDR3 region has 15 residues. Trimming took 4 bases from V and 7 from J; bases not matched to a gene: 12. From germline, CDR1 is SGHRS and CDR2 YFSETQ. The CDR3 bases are TGCGCCAGCAGCAAGGACGGGACAGGGTTAAAAGAGCAGTACTTC. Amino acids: CASSKDGTGLKEQYF.

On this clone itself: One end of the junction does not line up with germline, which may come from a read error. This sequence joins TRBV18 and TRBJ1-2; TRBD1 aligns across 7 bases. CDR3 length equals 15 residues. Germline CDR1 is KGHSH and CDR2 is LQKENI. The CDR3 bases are TGTGCCAGCGCACCAGGGGGGGCAATGAACTATGGCTACACCTTC. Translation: CASAPGGAMNYGYTF.

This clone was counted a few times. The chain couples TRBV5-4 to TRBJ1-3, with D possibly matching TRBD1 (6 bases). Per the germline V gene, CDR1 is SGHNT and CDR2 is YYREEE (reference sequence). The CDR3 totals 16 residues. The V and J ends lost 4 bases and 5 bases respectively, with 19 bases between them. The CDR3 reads CASSLTGALLRNTIYF. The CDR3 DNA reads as TGTGCCAGCAGCCTGACAGGCGCCTTACTCAGAAACACCATATATTTT.

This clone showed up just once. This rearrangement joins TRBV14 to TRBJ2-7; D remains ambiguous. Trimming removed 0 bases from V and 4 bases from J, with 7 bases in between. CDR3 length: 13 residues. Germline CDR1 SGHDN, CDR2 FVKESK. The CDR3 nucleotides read TGTGCCAGCAGCCAAGACCCACAGTACGAGCAGTACTTC. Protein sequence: CASSQDPQYEQYF.

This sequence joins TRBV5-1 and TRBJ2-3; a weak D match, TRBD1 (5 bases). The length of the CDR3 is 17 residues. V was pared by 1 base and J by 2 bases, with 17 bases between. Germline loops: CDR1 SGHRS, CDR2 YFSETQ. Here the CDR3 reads CASSLKQGLGNTDTQYF. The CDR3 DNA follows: TGCGCCAGCAGCTTGAAGCAGGGTTTGGGAAACACAGATACGCAGTATTTT.

The CDR3: CASSSGSSYNSPLHF. The CDR3 coding sequence is TGTGCCAGCAGCTCCGGTAGCTCCTATAATTCACCCCTCCACTTT. This chain connects TRBV7-8 to TRBJ1-6; D is unclear. CDR3 length: 15 amino acids. V was trimmed by 4 bases and J by 0 bases, leaving 7 bases between them. Germline assignment: CDR1 SGHVS and CDR2 FQNEAQ. Full variable domain (remainder filled in from reference TRBV7-8 and TRBJ1-6): GAGVSQSPRYKVAKRGQDVALRCDPISGHVSLFWYQQALGQGPEFLTYFQNEAQLDKSGLPSDRFFAERPEGSVSTLKIQRTQQEDSAVYLCASSSGSSYNSPLHFGNGTRLTVT.

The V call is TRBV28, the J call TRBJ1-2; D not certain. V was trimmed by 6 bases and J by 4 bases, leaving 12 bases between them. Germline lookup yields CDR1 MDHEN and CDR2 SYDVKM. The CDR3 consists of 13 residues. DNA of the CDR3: TGTGCCAGCAGCCCGAAGGCGGGCTATGGCTACACCTTC. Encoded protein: CASSPKAGYGYTF.

CDR3: CASSIVQGRSNSPLHF. CDR3 in DNA: TGTGCCAGTAGTATCGTACAGGGAAGAAGTAATTCACCCCTCCACTTT. The V call is TRBV19, the J call TRBJ1-6; D may be TRBD1 (6 bases). The V gene lost 3 bases and the J gene lost 6 bases, with 15 bases spanning the gap. CDR1 LNHDA and CDR2 SQIVND come from the germline V gene (reference sequence). The CDR3 is 16 residues long. Using reference TRBV19 and TRBJ1-6 for the parts outside the CDR3, the full variable domain is DGGITQSPKYLFRKEGQNVTLSCEQNLNHDAMYWYRQDPGQGLRLIYYSQIVNDFQKGDIAEGYSVSREKKESFPLTVTSAQKNPTAFYLCASSIVQGRSNSPLHFGNGTRLTVT.

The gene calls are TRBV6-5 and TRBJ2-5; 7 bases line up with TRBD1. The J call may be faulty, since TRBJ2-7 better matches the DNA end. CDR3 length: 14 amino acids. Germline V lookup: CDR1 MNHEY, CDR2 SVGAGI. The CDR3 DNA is TGTGCCAGCAGTTACGGGACAGACTACTACGAGCAGTACTTC. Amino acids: CASSYGTDYYEQYF.

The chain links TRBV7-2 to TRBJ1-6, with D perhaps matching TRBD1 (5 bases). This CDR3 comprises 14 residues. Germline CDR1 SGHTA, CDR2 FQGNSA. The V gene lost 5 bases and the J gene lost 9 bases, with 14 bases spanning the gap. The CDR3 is CASSRKGLSSPLHF. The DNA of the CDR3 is TGTGCCAGCAGCCGAAAGGGACTAAGTTCACCCCTCCACTTT.